The TCR beta chain described here comes from a study of blood T cell repertoires in COVID-19. Study-wide background: Samples came from the United States, Italy and Spain, spanning acute and convalescent COVID-19. Nucleic acid was either cDNA or gDNA, and it came from T cells, B-cell-depleted T cells, or PBMCs.

Authors' data handling: Amplification of reference gene primers was used by the study to estimate nucleated cell counts. Only in-frame clones appear in the TCRdb table, and some are missing; sequencing was by immunoSEQ multiplex PCR. V and J calls and clone size are those listed in that table; D and trimming were worked out from the DNA. The sample lists more than 70,000 clones; around 79% were seen once. This TCR was sampled from a human donor in a cohort sampled during active COVID-19. The sequenced sample was peripheral blood.

The CDR3 here is CASSYPITSGRGPSSYEQYF. CDR3 DNA: TGTGCCAGCAGTTACCCCATCACCAGCGGGAGGGGTCCGAGCTCCTACGAGCAGTACTTC. The chain is built from TRBV6-2 or TRBV6-3 and TRBJ2-7, with 10 nucleotides matching TRBD2. J gave up 0 bases and V 2 bases, and 16 bases lay outside the gene matches. Germline loops: CDR1 MNHEY, CDR2 SVGEGT. The length of the CDR3 is 20 residues.